This TCR beta chain was found in a study of a mutant IDH1 vaccine in newly diagnosed glioma. Time point of the sample: week 11, during vaccination. Doses comprised 300 ug of mutant IDH1 20-mer peptide each, plus topical imiquimod. This CDR3 has 15 amino acids. V was clipped by 2 bases and J by 8 bases, with 15 bases between them. CDR1 and CDR2 (germline): MNHNY, SVGAGI (reference sequence). With regard to this clone: Its antigen is undetermined.

The table came from immunoSEQ multiplex PCR; TCRdb's copy has only in-frame clones and leaves some out. The sample records around 120,000 clones, about four fifths being singletons. The clonotype comes from a man aged 35 to 55 with glioma. The V gene is TRBV6-6, the J gene TRBJ1-4; the D is unclear. Sequenced here: PBMCs, sampled from a glioma patient whose treatment included an IDH1 peptide vaccine. CDR3 coding DNA: TGTGCCAGCAGTTACCCTGGTCGGAGCGAGGAAAAACTGTTTTTT. It specifies CASSYPGRSEEKLFF.